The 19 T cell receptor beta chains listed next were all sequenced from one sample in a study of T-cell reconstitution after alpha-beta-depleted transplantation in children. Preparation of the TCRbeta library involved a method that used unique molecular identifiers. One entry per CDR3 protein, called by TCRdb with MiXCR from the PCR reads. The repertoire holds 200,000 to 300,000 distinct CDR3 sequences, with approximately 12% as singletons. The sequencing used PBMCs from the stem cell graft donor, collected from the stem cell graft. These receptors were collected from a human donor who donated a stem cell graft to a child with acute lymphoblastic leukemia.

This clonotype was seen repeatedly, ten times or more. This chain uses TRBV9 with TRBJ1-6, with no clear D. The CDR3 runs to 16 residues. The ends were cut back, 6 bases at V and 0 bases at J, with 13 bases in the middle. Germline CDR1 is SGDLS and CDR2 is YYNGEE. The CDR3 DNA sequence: TGTGCCAGCAACAACGGGCAGAGCTCCTATAATTCACCCCTCCACTTT. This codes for CASNNGQSSYNSPLHF.

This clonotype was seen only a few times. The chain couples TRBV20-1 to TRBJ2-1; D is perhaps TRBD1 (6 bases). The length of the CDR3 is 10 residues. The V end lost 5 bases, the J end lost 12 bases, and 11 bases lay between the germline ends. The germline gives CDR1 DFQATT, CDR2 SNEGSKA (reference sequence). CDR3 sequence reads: CSAEGVGQFF. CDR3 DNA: TGCAGTGCTGAGGGGGTAGGGCAGTTCTTC.

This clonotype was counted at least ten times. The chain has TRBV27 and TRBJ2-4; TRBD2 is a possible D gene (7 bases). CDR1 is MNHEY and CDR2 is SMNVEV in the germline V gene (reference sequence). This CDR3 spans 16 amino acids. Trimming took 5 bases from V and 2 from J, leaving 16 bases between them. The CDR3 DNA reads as TGTGCCAGCAGTCCTCTGGGGGGGGCGCCCAAAAACATTCAGTACTTC. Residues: CASSPLGGAPKNIQYF.

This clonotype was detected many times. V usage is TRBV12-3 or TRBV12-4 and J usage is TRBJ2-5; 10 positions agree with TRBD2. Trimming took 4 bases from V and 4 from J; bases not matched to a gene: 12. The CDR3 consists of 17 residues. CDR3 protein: CASSSSPSGSSGETQYF. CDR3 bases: TGTGCCAGCAGTTCCTCTCCTAGCGGGAGTTCAGGAGAGACCCAGTACTTC.

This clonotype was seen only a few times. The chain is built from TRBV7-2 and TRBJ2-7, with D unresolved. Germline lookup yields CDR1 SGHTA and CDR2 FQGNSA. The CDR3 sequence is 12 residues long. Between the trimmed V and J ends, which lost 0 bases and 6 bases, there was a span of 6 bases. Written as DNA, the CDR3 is TGTGCCAGCAGCTTAGCGTGGCCCGAGCAGTACTTC. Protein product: CASSLAWPEQYF.

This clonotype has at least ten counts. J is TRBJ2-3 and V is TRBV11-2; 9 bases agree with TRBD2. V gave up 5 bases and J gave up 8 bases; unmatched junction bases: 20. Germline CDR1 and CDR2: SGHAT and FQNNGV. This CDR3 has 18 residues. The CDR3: CASSRSGVRGGAVSTQYF. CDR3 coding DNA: TGTGCCAGCAGCCGATCCGGGGTGCGGGGGGGTGCAGTTAGTACGCAGTATTTT.

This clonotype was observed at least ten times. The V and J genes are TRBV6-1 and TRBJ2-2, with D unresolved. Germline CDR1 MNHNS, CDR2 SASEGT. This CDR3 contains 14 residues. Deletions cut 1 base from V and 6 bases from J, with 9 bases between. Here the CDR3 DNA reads TGTGCCAGCAGTGAAGGATGGGGATCCGGGGAGCTGTTTTTT. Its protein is CASSEGWGSGELFF.

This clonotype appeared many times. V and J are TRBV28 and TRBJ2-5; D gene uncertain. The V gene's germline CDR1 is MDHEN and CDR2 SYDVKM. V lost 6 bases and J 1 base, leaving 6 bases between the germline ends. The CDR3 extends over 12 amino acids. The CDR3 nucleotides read TGTGCCAGCAGCTCGGTCCAAGAGACCCAGTACTTC. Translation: CASSSVQETQYF.

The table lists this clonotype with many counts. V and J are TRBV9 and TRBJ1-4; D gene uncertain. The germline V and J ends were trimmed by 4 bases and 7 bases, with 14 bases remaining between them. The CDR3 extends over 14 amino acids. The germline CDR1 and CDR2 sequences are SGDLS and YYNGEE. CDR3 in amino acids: CASSNGDTSEKLFF. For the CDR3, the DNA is TGTGCCAGCAGCAATGGTGACACAAGTGAAAAACTGTTTTTT.

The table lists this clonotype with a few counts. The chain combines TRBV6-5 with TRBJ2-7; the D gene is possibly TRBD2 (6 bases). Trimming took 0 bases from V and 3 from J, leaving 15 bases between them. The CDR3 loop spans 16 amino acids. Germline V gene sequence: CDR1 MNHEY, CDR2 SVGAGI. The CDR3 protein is CASSYSAGLEVYEQYF. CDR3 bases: TGTGCCAGCAGTTACTCCGCGGGACTGGAGGTCTACGAGCAGTACTTC.

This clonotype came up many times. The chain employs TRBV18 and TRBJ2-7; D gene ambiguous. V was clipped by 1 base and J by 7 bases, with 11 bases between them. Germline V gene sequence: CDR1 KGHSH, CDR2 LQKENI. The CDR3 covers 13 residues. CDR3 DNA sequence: TGTGCCAGCTCACCACGACGGGCTGGGGAGCAGTACTTC. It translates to CASSPRRAGEQYF.

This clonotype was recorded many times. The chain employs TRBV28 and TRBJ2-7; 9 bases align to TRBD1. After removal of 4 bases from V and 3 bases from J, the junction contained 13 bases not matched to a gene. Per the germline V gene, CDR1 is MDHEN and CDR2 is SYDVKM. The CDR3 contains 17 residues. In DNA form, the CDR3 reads TGTGCCAGCAGTTACCGACAGGGGGTCCGGTCGGTCTACGAGCAGTACTTC. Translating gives CASSYRQGVRSVYEQYF.

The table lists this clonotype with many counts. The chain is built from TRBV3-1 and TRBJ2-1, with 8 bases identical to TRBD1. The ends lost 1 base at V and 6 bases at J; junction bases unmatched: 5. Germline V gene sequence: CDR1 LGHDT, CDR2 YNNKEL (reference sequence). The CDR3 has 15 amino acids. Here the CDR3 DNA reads TGTGCCAGCAGCCAAGTGCAGGGGGCGCTCAATGAGCAGTTCTTC. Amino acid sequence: CASSQVQGALNEQFF.

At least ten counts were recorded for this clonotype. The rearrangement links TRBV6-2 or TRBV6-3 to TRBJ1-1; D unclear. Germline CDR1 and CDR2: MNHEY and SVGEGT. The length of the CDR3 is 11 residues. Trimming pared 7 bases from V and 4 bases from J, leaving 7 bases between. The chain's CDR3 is CASIQFTEAFF. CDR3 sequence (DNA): TGTGCCAGCATTCAGTTCACTGAAGCTTTCTTT.

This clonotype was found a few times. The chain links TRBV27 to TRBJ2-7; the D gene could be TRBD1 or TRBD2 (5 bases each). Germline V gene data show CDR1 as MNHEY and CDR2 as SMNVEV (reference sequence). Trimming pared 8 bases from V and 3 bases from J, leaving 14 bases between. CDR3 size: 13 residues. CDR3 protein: CASGTHGGYEQYF. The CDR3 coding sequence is TGTGCCAGCGGGACCCATGGGGGCTACGAGCAGTACTTC.

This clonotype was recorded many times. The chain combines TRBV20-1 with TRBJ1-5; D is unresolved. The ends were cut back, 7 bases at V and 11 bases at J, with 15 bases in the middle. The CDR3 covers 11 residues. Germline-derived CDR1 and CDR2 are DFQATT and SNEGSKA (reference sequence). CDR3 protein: CSVRKGSTQHF. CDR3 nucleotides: TGCAGTGTCAGAAAAGGGTCGACCCAGCATTTT.

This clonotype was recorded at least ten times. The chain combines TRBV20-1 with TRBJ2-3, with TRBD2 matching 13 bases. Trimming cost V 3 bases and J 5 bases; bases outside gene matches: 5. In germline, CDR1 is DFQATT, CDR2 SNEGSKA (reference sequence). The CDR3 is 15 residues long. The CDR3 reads CSASTSGRAVDTQYF. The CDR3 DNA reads TGCAGTGCTAGCACTAGCGGGAGGGCCGTAGATACGCAGTATTTT.

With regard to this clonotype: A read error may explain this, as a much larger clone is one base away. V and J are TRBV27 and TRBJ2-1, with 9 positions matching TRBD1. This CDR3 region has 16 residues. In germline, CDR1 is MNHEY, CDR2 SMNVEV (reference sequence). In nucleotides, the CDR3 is TGTGCCAGCAGTTCCTCCGACAGGGGGACCTACAATGACCAGTTCTTC. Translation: CASSSSDRGTYNDQFF.

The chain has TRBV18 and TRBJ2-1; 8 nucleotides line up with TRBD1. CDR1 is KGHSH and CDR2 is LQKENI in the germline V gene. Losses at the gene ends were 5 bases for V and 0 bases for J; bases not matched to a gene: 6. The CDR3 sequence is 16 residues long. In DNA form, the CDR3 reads TGTGCCAGCTCATTGACAGGGGCCCGCTCCTACAATGAGCAGTTCTTC. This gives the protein CASSLTGARSYNEQFF.